Presented here are 32 T cell receptor beta chains from one specimen sequenced in a study of blood T cell repertoires in COVID-19. TCRdb's copy holds only in-frame clones and misses some; the assay was immunoSEQ multiplex PCR. The data hold over 30,000 clones, with roughly 88% observed a single time. Sequenced sample: peripheral blood. The receptors shown here come from a man between 65 and 85 years old with acute or convalescent COVID-19.

This chain links TRBV7-9 with TRBJ2-3; 10 bases agree with TRBD2. The J segment lost 4 bases and the V segment lost 3 bases, leaving 1 base of the junction unmatched. Germline V gene data show CDR1 as SEHNR and CDR2 as FQNEAQ (reference sequence). This CDR3 region has 14 residues. CDR3 in amino acids: CASSLGTSADTQYF. The CDR3 DNA sequence: TGTGCCAGCAGCTTGGGGACTAGCGCAGATACGCAGTATTTT.

The chain couples TRBV5-6 to TRBJ2-3; the match to TRBD1 covers 7 bases. The CDR3 totals 16 residues. Per the germline V gene, CDR1 is SGHDT and CDR2 is YYEEEE. V trimming: 4 bases; J trimming: 0 bases; junction bases outside the gene matches: 8. CDR3 residues: CASSRQGVLSTDTQYF. The CDR3 DNA reads as TGTGCCAGCAGCCGACAGGGAGTCCTTAGCACAGATACGCAGTATTTT.

This clone was seen just once. V and J are TRBV4-1 and TRBJ2-7; 7 nucleotides agree with TRBD1. The CDR3 consists of 16 residues. Germline V gene sequence: CDR1 MGHRA, CDR2 YSYEKL. The J segment lost 4 bases and the V segment lost 1 base, leaving 10 bases of the junction unmatched. DNA for the CDR3: TGCGCCAGCAGCCAAGGGGCTGAGGGGGCCTTTTACGAGCAGTACTTC. Protein product: CASSQGAEGAFYEQYF.

The chain joins TRBV20-1 to TRBJ2-3, with D hard to call. Germline CDR1 is DFQATT and CDR2 is SNEGSKA (reference sequence). This CDR3 region has 14 residues. V lost 3 bases to trimming and J lost 0 bases, with 10 bases between them. CDR3 sequence reads: CSASVTGSTDTQYF. In DNA form, the CDR3 reads TGCAGTGCTAGTGTGACTGGGAGCACAGATACGCAGTATTTT.

This clone was seen a handful of times. A much larger clone lies one base from this, so it may be a read error. The sample carries other DNA sequences with the same CDR3. J is TRBJ2-5 and V is TRBV9, with a tentative D call TRBD2 (7 bases). The length of the CDR3 is 15 residues. CDR1 is SGDLS, CDR2 YYNGEE, per germline. CDR3 nucleotides: TGCCCCACCCGCGGAGGGGGGGGGCCCCAAGAGACCCAGTACTTC. Translation gives CPTRGGGGPQETQYF. The whole variable domain, filled in from reference TRBV9 and TRBJ2-5, reads DSGVTQTPKHLITATGQRVTLRCSPRSGDLSVYWYQQSLDQGLQFLIQYYNGEERAKGNILERFSAQQFPDLHSELNLSSLELGDSALYFCPTRGGGGPQETQYFGPGTRLLVL.

This rearrangement joins TRBV29-1 to TRBJ1-1, with D possibly TRBD1 on 5 matching bases. CDR3 length: 12 residues. The V and J ends lost 3 bases and 6 bases respectively, with 11 bases between them. Germline V gives CDR1 SQVTM, CDR2 ANQGSEA. The CDR3 DNA reads as TGCAGCGTTGATGCAGGGATCCCTGAAGCTTTCTTT. Translated, it gives CSVDAGIPEAFF.

This chain joins TRBV27 and TRBJ2-6; TRBD2 is a possible D gene (6 bases). The CDR3 covers 14 residues. CDR1 and CDR2 from the germline V gene are MNHEY and SMNVEV (reference sequence). Trimming took 6 bases from V and 2 from J, leaving 8 bases between them. The DNA of the CDR3 is TGTGCCAGCAGGGAGGGGACTGGGGCCAACGTCCTGACTTTC. This sequence encodes CASREGTGANVLTF.

This clone occurred a few times. The V and J genes are TRBV14 and TRBJ1-2, with D unresolved. CDR1 is SGHDN, CDR2 FVKESK, per germline. This CDR3 contains 13 residues. V gave up 4 bases and J gave up 0 bases, with 6 bases separating them. CDR3 nucleotides: TGTGCCAGCAGCCGGGAGACTAACTATGGCTACACCTTC. Translating it yields CASSRETNYGYTF. Based on the CDR3 plus reference TRBV14 and TRBJ1-2, the full variable domain is EAGVTQFPSHSVIEKGQTVTLRCDPISGHDNLYWYRRVMGKEIKFLLHFVKESKQDESGMPNNRFLAERTGGTYSTLKVQPAELEDSGVYFCASSRETNYGYTFGSGTRLTVV.

The gene calls are TRBV3-1 (or the pseudogene TRBV3-2) and TRBJ2-3; the match to TRBD2 covers 11 bases. The V gene end was trimmed by 10 bases and the J gene end by 2 bases; junction bases not matched to a gene: 5. From germline, CDR1 is LGHDT and CDR2 YNNKEL (reference sequence). The CDR3 has 14 residues. The DNA for the CDR3 is TGTGCCACTGGGACTAGCGGTTTCACAGATACGCAGTATTTT. It codes for CATGTSGFTDTQYF.

The chain joins TRBV19 to TRBJ2-3; D is possibly TRBD2 (7 bases). V dropped 8 bases and J dropped 3 bases, with 15 bases sitting between them. The CDR3 has 14 amino acids. The germline gives CDR1 LNHDA, CDR2 SQIVND (reference sequence). CDR3 sequence: CASRGGVWTDTQYF. The CDR3 DNA sequence: TGTGCCAGTCGAGGGGGGGTGTGGACAGATACGCAGTATTTT.

DNA of the CDR3: TGTGCCAGCAGTCACAGGGACACCATATATTTT. Residues: CASSHRDTIYF. The chain carries TRBV3-1 (or the pseudogene TRBV3-2) and TRBJ1-3; tentatively, D is TRBD1 (6 bases). Germline CDR1 is LGHDT and CDR2 is YNNKEL (reference sequence). V was cut by 6 bases and J by 8 bases, with 8 bases left in between. CDR3 length equals 11 residues.

The V gene is TRBV6-2 or TRBV6-3, the J gene TRBJ2-7; D is perhaps TRBD1 (5 bases). CDR3 length equals 13 residues. The germline gives CDR1 MNHEY, CDR2 SVGEGT. V was clipped by 2 bases and J by 3 bases, with 8 bases between them. The CDR3 loop is CASSYDRFYEQYF. The CDR3 region has the DNA TGTGCCAGCAGTTACGACAGATTCTACGAGCAGTACTTC.

V usage is TRBV4-3 and J usage is TRBJ2-2, with 8 bases aligning to TRBD1. CDR3 length: 15 amino acids. V was clipped by 0 bases and J by 5 bases; unmatched bases: 2. Germline values: CDR1 LGHNA, CDR2 YSLEER. CDR3 DNA sequence: TGCGCCAGCAGCCAAGATACAGGGGGGACCGGGGAGCTGTTTTTT. As protein: CASSQDTGGTGELFF.

The V gene is TRBV27, the J gene TRBJ2-7; TRBD1 agrees at 11 bases. V trimming: 2 bases; J trimming: 2 bases; junction bases outside the gene matches: 2. The CDR3 is made up of 15 amino acids. Germline CDR1 is MNHEY and CDR2 is SMNVEV (reference sequence). The CDR3 is CASSLGTGGTYEQYF. The CDR3 DNA is TGTGCCAGCAGTTTAGGGACAGGGGGGACCTACGAGCAGTACTTC.

This sequence joins TRBV28 and TRBJ2-7, with D possibly being TRBD1 (5 bases). The V and J ends lost 5 bases and 3 bases respectively, with 14 bases between them. CDR1 and CDR2 from the germline V gene are MDHEN and SYDVKM. CDR3 length: 14 amino acids. As DNA, the CDR3 is TGTGCCAGCAGTCCTGACGATCAGGGCTACGAGCAGTACTTC. Protein sequence: CASSPDDQGYEQYF.

This chain links TRBV6-5 with TRBJ2-7; D perhaps matches TRBD1 (6 bases). The CDR3 extends over 13 amino acids. V lost 7 bases, J lost 7 bases, and 17 bases lay in between. Per the germline V gene, CDR1 is MNHEY and CDR2 is SVGAGI. The CDR3 loop is CASTQGGTGEQYF. CDR3 DNA: TGTGCCAGCACCCAAGGGGGTACGGGAGAGCAGTACTTC.

The chain is built from TRBV4-3 and TRBJ1-3, with D perhaps TRBD1 (5 bases). The length of the CDR3 is 15 residues. V gave up 4 bases and J gave up 4 bases, with 14 bases separating them. CDR1 is LGHNA, CDR2 YSLEER, per germline. The CDR3 nucleotides read TGCGCCAGCAGCCGAGGACGGGGGGAAGGAAACACCATATATTTT. It translates to CASSRGRGEGNTIYF.

The V gene is TRBV6-5, the J gene TRBJ2-3, with a tentative D call TRBD1 (5 bases). V lost 7 bases to trimming and J lost 7 bases, with 18 bases between them. This CDR3 is built from 14 residues. CDR1 MNHEY and CDR2 SVGAGI come from the germline V gene. CDR3 nucleotide sequence: TGTGCCAGCAAATACGGACGCAACAGGCATACGCAGTATTTT. The encoded protein is CASKYGRNRHTQYF.

The chain carries TRBV5-3 and TRBJ1-4, with 11 bases identical to TRBD1. TRBV5-3 is identified as an open reading frame with a role that is uncertain. The CDR3 is made up of 16 amino acids. J lost 8 bases, V lost 4 bases, and 10 bases had no gene match. CDR3 region: CARSPPGQGADEKLFF. In DNA form, the CDR3 reads TGTGCCAGAAGCCCTCCAGGACAGGGGGCGGACGAAAAACTGTTTTTT.

V gene TRBV5-1 combines with J gene TRBJ1-1, with 8 bases fitting TRBD1. The germline CDR1 and CDR2 sequences are SGHRS and YFSETQ. With V trimmed by 3 bases and J by 3 bases, 19 bases remained unmatched. The CDR3 runs 19 residues. The CDR3 is CASSSQSGTGRPKDTEAFF. CDR3 DNA sequence: TGCGCCAGCAGCTCTCAATCCGGGACAGGCCGTCCCAAGGACACTGAAGCTTTCTTT.

CDR3 protein: CASSMELAGHTDTQYF. In DNA form, the CDR3 reads TGTGCCAGTAGTATGGAACTAGCGGGTCACACAGATACGCAGTATTTT. The rearrangement links TRBV19 to TRBJ2-3, with 9 positions matching TRBD2. The V gene end was trimmed by 3 bases and the J gene end by 2 bases; junction bases not matched to a gene: 6. The germline CDR1 and CDR2 sequences are LNHDA and SQIVND (reference sequence). The CDR3 runs 16 residues.

The V call is TRBV28, the J call TRBJ2-3, with TRBD2 matching 11 bases. The V segment lost 10 bases and the J segment 5 bases; nucleotides outside the gene matches: 14. This CDR3 has 16 amino acids. CDR1 is MDHEN, CDR2 SYDVKM, per germline. CDR3 amino acids: CATAATSGEAGDTQYF. The DNA of the CDR3 is TGTGCCACCGCTGCGACTAGCGGGGAAGCGGGAGATACGCAGTATTTT.

This chain uses TRBV18 with TRBJ2-7; 11 bases match TRBD2. Germline CDR1 is KGHSH and CDR2 is LQKENI. This CDR3 has 16 residues. The trim removed 4 bases at V and 0 bases at J, leaving 5 bases unmatched. Here the CDR3 reads CASSRRLAGSSYEQYF. For the CDR3, the DNA is TGTGCCAGCTCACGGAGACTAGCGGGGAGCTCCTACGAGCAGTACTTC.

The chain is built from TRBV20-1 and TRBJ1-1; D call uncertain. V lost 6 bases and J lost 8, with 13 bases in between. Germline lookup yields CDR1 DFQATT and CDR2 SNEGSKA (reference sequence). The length of the CDR3 is 11 residues. The CDR3 nucleotides are TGCAGTGCGCGTATGTCTACCGAAGCTTTCTTT. Translated, it gives CSARMSTEAFF.

CDR3 nucleotides: TGTGCCAGCAGTTTGGGCTGGAAGGGGACTGAAGCTTTCTTT. Its translation is CASSLGWKGTEAFF. V gene TRBV28 combines with J gene TRBJ1-1; perhaps TRBD1 as D (5 bases). From germline, CDR1 is MDHEN and CDR2 SYDVKM. The length of the CDR3 is 14 residues. The V and J ends lost 3 bases and 5 bases respectively, with 13 bases between them.

The J gene is TRBJ2-2, the V gene TRBV19; TRBD1 agrees at 9 bases. Germline V gene data show CDR1 as LNHDA and CDR2 as SQIVND (reference sequence). CDR3 length: 14 amino acids. Losses at the gene ends were 3 bases for V and 8 bases for J; bases not matched to a gene: 4. The CDR3 reads CASSMGTGQGELFF. CDR3 nucleotide sequence: TGTGCCAGTAGTATGGGGACAGGGCAAGGGGAGCTGTTTTTT.

The chain joins TRBV4-3 to TRBJ2-1, with 10 nucleotides matching TRBD2. This CDR3 comprises 16 residues. V lost 4 bases to trimming and J lost 15 bases; unmatched junction nucleotides: 18. Germline lookup yields CDR1 LGHNA and CDR2 YSLEER. The CDR3 nucleotides read TGCGCCAGCAGCCCCCCTGGCCTAGCGGGAGTGGTTAGTCTGTTCTTC. Translating it yields CASSPPGLAGVVSLFF.

V gene TRBV5-1 combines with J gene TRBJ2-7, with unresolved D. CDR1 and CDR2 from the germline V gene are SGHRS and YFSETQ. The V gene lost 0 bases and the J gene lost 3 bases, with 7 bases spanning the gap. This CDR3 has 13 amino acids. DNA for the CDR3: TGCGCCAGCAGCTTGGGACAAAGCTACGAGCAGTACTTC. Translated, it gives CASSLGQSYEQYF.

This rearrangement joins TRBV6-2 or TRBV6-3 to TRBJ2-7; no firm D call. The CDR3 loop spans 14 amino acids. With 2 bases removed from V and 3 bases from J, the gap between germline ends came to 11 bases. Germline V CDR1 and CDR2: MNHEY, SVGEGT. The CDR3 DNA sequence: TGTGCCAGCAGTTACCAGGTTGGAAGCTACGAGCAGTACTTC. Translated: CASSYQVGSYEQYF.

This chain joins TRBV19 and TRBJ1-2; tentative D call: TRBD1 (5 bases). Between the trimmed V and J ends, which lost 3 bases and 0 bases, there was a span of 8 bases. The CDR3 is 14 residues long. CDR1 is LNHDA and CDR2 is SQIVND in the germline V gene (reference sequence). The CDR3 coding sequence is TGTGCCAGTAGTATCGTGACAGCTAACTATGGCTACACCTTC. Protein: CASSIVTANYGYTF.

The chain joins TRBV12-5 to TRBJ2-7; D remains unclear. The V gene's germline CDR1 is LGHNT and CDR2 FRNRAP. This CDR3 is 12 amino acids long. The V and J ends lost 5 bases and 3 bases respectively, with 8 bases between them. The CDR3 loop reads CASGPNSYEQYF. CDR3 sequence (DNA): TGTGCTAGTGGTCCGAACAGCTACGAGCAGTACTTC.

The rearrangement joins TRBV11-3 to TRBJ1-1; D unresolved. Germline CDR1 reads SGHNT; CDR2 reads YENEEA. The V end was cut by 2 bases, the J end by 0 bases, with 7 bases between. The CDR3 is 14 amino acids. This CDR3 reads CASSLRGMNTEAFF. DNA for the CDR3: TGTGCCAGCAGCTTACGGGGAATGAACACTGAAGCTTTCTTT.